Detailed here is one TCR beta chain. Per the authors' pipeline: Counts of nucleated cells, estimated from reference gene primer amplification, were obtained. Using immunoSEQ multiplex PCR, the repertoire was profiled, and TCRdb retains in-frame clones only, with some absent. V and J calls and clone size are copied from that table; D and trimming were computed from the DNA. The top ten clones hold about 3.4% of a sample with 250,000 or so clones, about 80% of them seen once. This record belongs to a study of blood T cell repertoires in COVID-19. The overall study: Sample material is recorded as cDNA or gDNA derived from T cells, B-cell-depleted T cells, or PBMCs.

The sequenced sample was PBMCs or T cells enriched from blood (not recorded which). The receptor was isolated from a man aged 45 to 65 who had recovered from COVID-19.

The CDR3 loop is CASSPRPRGAGTDTQYF. CDR3 DNA sequence: TGTGCCAGTAGTCCAAGGCCGCGGGGGGCCGGGACAGATACGCAGTATTTT. The genes are TRBV19 and TRBJ2-3; 8 bases fit TRBD2. There are 17 residues in the CDR3. The germline CDR1 and CDR2 sequences are LNHDA and SQIVND (reference sequence). V gave up 5 bases and J gave up 3 bases; unmatched junction bases: 13.